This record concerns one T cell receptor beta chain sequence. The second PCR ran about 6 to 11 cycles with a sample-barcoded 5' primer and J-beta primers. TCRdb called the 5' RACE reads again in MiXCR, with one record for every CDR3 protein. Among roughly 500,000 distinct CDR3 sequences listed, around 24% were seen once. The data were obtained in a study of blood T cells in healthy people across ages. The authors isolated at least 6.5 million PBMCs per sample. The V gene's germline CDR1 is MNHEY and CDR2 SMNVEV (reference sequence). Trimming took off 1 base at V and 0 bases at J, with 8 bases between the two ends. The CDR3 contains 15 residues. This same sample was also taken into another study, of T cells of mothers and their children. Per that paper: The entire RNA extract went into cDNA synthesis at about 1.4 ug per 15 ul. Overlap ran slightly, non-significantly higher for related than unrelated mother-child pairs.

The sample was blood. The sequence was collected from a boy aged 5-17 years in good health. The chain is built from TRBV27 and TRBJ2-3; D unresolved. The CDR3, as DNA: TGTGCCAGCAGTTTATTGGACGAAAGCACAGATACGCAGTATTTT. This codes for CASSLLDESTDTQYF.